The TCR beta chain under discussion was sequenced for a study of blood T cell repertoires in COVID-19 (dated by TCRdb to 2020 to 2022). About the full investigation: The collaborator samples originated in the United States, Italy and Spain and spanned the acute and convalescent phases of COVID-19. The material from the prospective study consisted of cDNA or gDNA derived from T cells, B-cell-depleted T cells, or PBMCs. Samples were obtained from the ongoing ImmuneRACE study (first 160 participants) and from approximately 1,200 subjects provided by 6 global collaborators. Subjects who had been exposed to COVID-19, were actively infected with it, or had recovered from it provided the deeply sampled blood TCRbeta repertoires that made up the dataset. Where available, HLA class I and class II types were obtained from metadata supplied by the sample provider rather than from assay-based typing. The sample metadata nearly always contained a de-identified subject ID, COVID-19 status, age in years and sex. The repertoires were made available in a free public database intended to serve as a resource for research on the immune response to SARS-CoV-2. Study-level results and caveats: The amount of clinical and demographic metadata varied by source and participant and was provided uncurated.

Participants in the prospective study were aged roughly 18 to 90 years, lived in over 20 United States geographic areas, and enrolled through a virtual design. To assign participants to cohorts, the prospective study relied on clinical history that participants themselves reported in a screening survey and a study questionnaire. ImmuneRACE Cohort 3 recovered participants were defined by two consecutive negative NP/OP PCR tests, healthcare professional clearance, or symptom resolution. Mobile phlebotomists in the prospective study collected whole blood, serum and a nasopharyngeal or oropharyngeal swab from every participant. Prospective study participants could optionally give additional blood draws and questionnaires over an approximately 2-month period. Prospective study blood samples were shipped either frozen or at room temperature before DNA extraction. As to this clone: Its recognized antigen is unknown. Base qualities are not provided; no much larger clone lies one nucleotide away.

TCRbeta CDR3 regions were amplified from genomic DNA by means of the immunoSEQ Assay, a bias-controlled multiplex PCR. Processing in the source paper ran as follows. The number of nucleated cells in each sample was estimated from the amplification of reference gene primers within the assay. To quantify the absolute abundance of each unique TCRbeta CDR3 rearrangement, sequence reads were collapsed and filtered. For each sample, productive Simpson clonality was calculated as the square root of Simpson's diversity index over productive rearrangements. TCRdb re-hosts the immuneACCESS table, in-frame sequences only. Its copies lack some clones; in the studies checked, an unresolved V gene accounts for under half of them, and the cause for the rest is not known. V and J calls and clone size are given by that table; D and trimming were obtained from the DNA. The sample includes 250,000 or so clones, with about 80% observed a single time. 3.4% of the sample rests with the top ten.

The source is a man between 50 and 59 years old who had recovered from COVID-19. Sequencing used PBMCs or T cells enriched from blood (not recorded which).

The sequenced DNA is TGTGCCACCAGAGGGTGGGGGGGGATGAACACTGAAGCTTTCTTT. It is translated as CATRGWGGMNTEAFF. This sequence uses TRBV15 and TRBJ1-1; perhaps TRBD1 is the D gene, with 5 bases matching. There are 15 amino acids in the CDR3, from cysteine to phenylalanine inclusive. Only CDR3 DNA is held: 45 bases, read in frame from base 1. CDR1 and CDR2 (LNHNV, YYDKDF) derive from the germline V gene (reference sequence). V is cut by 6 bases and J by 0 bases, and the space between the germline ends is 14 bases.